The rows below give T cell receptor beta chains drawn from one sample of a study of shared clonotypes between healthy human individuals. Some clones are missing from TCRdb's copy, which holds only in-frame ones; the method was immunoSEQ multiplex PCR. The sample carries roughly 1.5 million clones, under 99% recorded once. The sequenced material came from naive CD4+ T cells sorted from blood. The source of these receptors is a man younger than 45 in good health. CDR3s include the opening cysteine and the closing phenylalanine or tryptophan. Fields, in order: V gene, clone size, J gene, D gene, CDR3 protein, CDR3 DNA. A D gene is named only where the DNA matches it firmly. Expanded clones get a size class; other rows say once, few or many, or leave the size out.

TRBV5-1,-,TRBJ2-1,TRBD1,CASSHGQGRANEQFF,TGCGCCAGCAGTCATGGACAGGGGAGAGCCAATGAGCAGTTCTTC
TRBV19,-,TRBJ1-5,-,CASSIEGGSTYSNQPQHF,TGTGCCAGTAGTATAGAGGGAGGGTCGACATATAGCAATCAGCCCCAGCATTTT
TRBV7-2,-,TRBJ2-1,TRBD2,CASSPSGSSYNEQFF,TGTGCCAGCAGCCCAAGCGGGAGCTCCTACAATGAGCAGTTCTTC
TRBV28,-,TRBJ1-5,TRBD1,CASKQGGNQPQHF,TGTGCCAGCAAACAGGGGGGAAATCAGCCCCAGCATTTT
TRBV7-8,-,TRBJ2-1,TRBD2,CASSLRTSGSFSSYNEQFF,TGTGCCAGCAGCCTCCGGACTAGCGGGTCTTTTAGCTCCTACAATGAGCAGTTCTTC
TRBV7-9,-,TRBJ2-1,TRBD2,CGASGYNEQFF,TGCGGGGCTAGCGGGTACAATGAGCAGTTCTTC
TRBV5-1,-,TRBJ2-3,-,CASSLAAGLRFTDTQYF,TGCGCCAGCAGCTTGGCCGCGGGCCTAAGATTCACAGATACGCAGTATTTT
TRBV18,-,TRBJ2-2,-,CASSPVDLGELFF,TGTGCCAGCTCACCGGTAGACCTCGGGGAGCTGTTTTTT
TRBV30,-,TRBJ2-1,-,CAWSGRGRSSYNEQFF,TGTGCCTGGAGTGGTCGAGGGAGGAGCTCCTACAATGAGCAGTTCTTC
TRBV7-2,-,TRBJ1-5,-,CASSFDPRGNQPQHF,TGTGCCAGCAGCTTTGATCCGAGGGGGAACCAGCCCCAGCATTTT
TRBV7-7,-,TRBJ2-1,-,CASSLERASNEQFF,TGTGCTAGCAGCTTAGAACGGGCCTCCAATGAGCAGTTCTTC
TRBV11-3,-,TRBJ1-1,TRBD1,CASSRGDRGTEAFF,TGTGCCAGCAGCCGTGGGGACAGGGGCACTGAAGCTTTCTTT
TRBV10-3,-,TRBJ1-1,TRBD1,CAIGTGQMNTEAFF,TGTGCCATCGGGACAGGGCAGATGAACACTGAAGCTTTCTTT
TRBV11-2,-,TRBJ2-1,-,CASSRTGNEQFF,TGTGCCAGCAGTCGAACGGGGAATGAGCAGTTCTTC
TRBV10-2,-,TRBJ1-5,TRBD1,CASSMEGAMINQPQHF,TGCGCCAGCAGTATGGAGGGGGCAATGATCAATCAGCCCCAGCATTTT
TRBV9,-,TRBJ2-2,-,CASSQGASFSGELFF,TGTGCCAGCAGCCAAGGGGCCTCTTTCTCCGGGGAGCTGTTTTTT
TRBV2,-,TRBJ1-4,TRBD1,CASSEETGEKLFF,TGTGCCAGCAGTGAAGAGACAGGGGAAAAACTGTTTTTT
TRBV7-7,-,TRBJ2-3,-,CASSSDNADTQYF,TGTGCTAGCAGCTCTGACAACGCAGATACGCAGTATTTT
TRBV7-9,-,TRBJ2-1,TRBD2,CASSAGTSVYNEQFF,TGTGCCAGCAGCGCCGGGACTAGCGTCTACAATGAGCAGTTCTTC
TRBV6-5,-,TRBJ2-1,-,CASSYSSIYNEQFF,TGTGCCAGCAGTTACTCGTCAATATACAATGAGCAGTTCTTC
TRBV5-1,-,TRBJ2-5,-,CASTRGASGQETQYF,TGCGCCAGCACCCGCGGGGCGAGCGGTCAAGAGACCCAGTACTTC
TRBV5-4,-,TRBJ2-6,-,CASTGINRPISGANVLTF,TGTGCCAGCACCGGGATAAACAGGCCCATCTCTGGGGCCAACGTCCTGACTTTC
TRBV28,-,TRBJ2-1,TRBD2,CASRTSGRGYEQFF,TGTGCCAGCAGAACTAGCGGGAGGGGCTATGAGCAGTTCTTC
TRBV25-1,once,TRBJ2-7,-,CASSENLGDEQYF,TGTGCCAGCAGTGAAAATCTGGGGGACGAGCAGTACTTC
TRBV6-1,-,TRBJ2-2,-,CASSGVIPTGELFF,TGTGCCAGCAGTGGGGTGATACCGACCGGGGAGCTGTTTTTT
TRBV18,-,TRBJ2-2,TRBD1,CASSPRDRTNTGELFF,TGTGCCAGCTCACCACGGGACAGGACGAACACCGGGGAGCTGTTTTTT
TRBV5-4,-,TRBJ2-1,-,CASSLRGSYNEQFF,TGTGCCAGCAGCTTGCGAGGGTCCTACAATGAGCAGTTCTTC
TRBV27,-,TRBJ1-4,-,CASSLWTGTSAMKLFF,TGTGCCAGCAGTTTATGGACCGGGACCTCGGCGATGAAACTGTTTTTT
TRBV11-2,once,TRBJ2-1,-,CASSLTANEQFF,TGTGCCAGCAGCTTAACAGCCAATGAGCAGTTCTTC
TRBV27,-,TRBJ2-2,TRBD2,CASSSSGLAGIGGAGELFF,TGTGCCAGCAGTTCCTCGGGACTAGCGGGAATAGGAGGGGCCGGGGAGCTGTTTTTT
TRBV7-8,-,TRBJ1-1,-,CASSLTGYTEAFF,TGTGCCAGCAGCCTTACAGGGTACACTGAAGCTTTCTTT
TRBV9,-,TRBJ2-3,TRBD1,CASSPPRGTGVTDTQYF,TGTGCCAGCAGCCCCCCTCGAGGGACAGGGGTCACAGATACGCAGTATTTT
TRBV9,-,TRBJ2-1,TRBD2,CASSVAGTSGMNEQFF,TGTGCCAGCAGCGTAGCCGGGACTAGCGGGATGAATGAGCAGTTCTTC
TRBV29-1,-,TRBJ1-2,TRBD1,CSVEGAVDGYTF,TGCAGCGTGGAGGGGGCAGTCGACGGCTACACCTTC
TRBV2,-,TRBJ1-2,-,CASKLTQYNYGYTF,TGTGCCAGCAAGCTGACACAATATAACTATGGCTACACCTTC
TRBV9,-,TRBJ2-6,TRBD1,CASSATGAGANVLTF,TGTGCCAGCAGCGCCACAGGGGCTGGGGCCAACGTCCTGACTTTC
TRBV19,-,TRBJ1-1,TRBD1,CASSKTGGVWATEAFF,TGTGCCAGTAGTAAAACAGGGGGCGTATGGGCCACTGAAGCTTTCTTT
TRBV6-1,-,TRBJ1-1,-,CASSVKTSGTEAFF,TGTGCCAGCAGCGTAAAAACTTCGGGCACTGAAGCTTTCTTT
TRBV2,-,TRBJ2-1,-,CAGQYYNEQFF,TGTGCCGGACAGTACTACAATGAGCAGTTCTTC
TRBV30,-,TRBJ1-3,-,CAWETDSAGNTIYF,TGTGCCTGGGAGACGGATTCGGCTGGAAACACCATATATTTT